The sequence of this T cell receptor beta chain was determined in a study of T cells in Graves' hyperthyroidism and ophthalmopathy. Study details: Peripheral blood collection took place at initial diagnosis, before any treatment. Overall study findings and caveats: Stable hyperthyroidism was told apart from ophthalmopathy by a model built on 13 V-J features. Before onset, by a median of 6.5 months, the model predicted ophthalmopathy. Researchers found most expanded thyroid clonotypes above 0.001 in blood as well.

This clonotype was counted a few times. Antigen: not known. RNA transcripts served as the template for amplifying TCR beta CDR3 regions. First-round RT-PCR targeting the TCR CDR3 was performed with the HTBI primer set. TCRdb fed the multiplex PCR reads into MiXCR, producing one record per CDR3 protein. Of over 150,000 distinct CDR3 sequences listed, about a sixth were seen once; the top ten hold around 48%. The sequenced sample consisted of blood. The sequence was collected from a woman between 50 and 59 years old with Graves' hyperthyroidism.

CDR3 nucleotide sequence: TGCAGCGTTGAGTCGGGAGGCTTGAACACCGGGGAGCTGTTTTTT. Its protein is CSVESGGLNTGELFF. The chain joins TRBV29-1 to TRBJ2-2, with TRBD2 matching 7 bases. The ends lost 3 bases at V and 1 base at J; junction bases unmatched: 5. The CDR3 runs 15 residues. Germline V gives CDR1 SQVTM, CDR2 ANQGSEA.